Sequencing of this T cell receptor beta chain was carried out in a study of human T cells and chemical hapten exposure. Across the study: The sensitizer, 2% DPC, was used on 2 cm by 2 cm of upper inner arm skin. Per-sample TCR yield variation was attributed mainly to small pooled library volume differences.

MiXCR, run by TCRdb on the RACE reads, gives a single entry per CDR3 protein. This sample carries 360,000 or so distinct CDR3 sequences, around 6% of them seen once, and the ten largest clones take less than 6.5%. Time point here: patch test 2, 6 weeks after DPC sensitization. Treatment given: therapeutic diphenylcyclopropenone sensitization with weekly scalp DPC. This clonotype was seen ten or more times. The source material was whole blood, sampled in connection with sensitization to the hapten diphenylcyclopropenone (DPC). The TCR sequence derives from a young woman with alopecia areata. Some clones in this sample may be carry-over from other donors' samples.

The CDR3 loop reads CASSPGAGQWNTEAFF. Here the CDR3 DNA reads TGTGCCAGCAGTCCCGGGGCGGGACAATGGAACACTGAAGCTTTCTTT. The rearrangement uses TRBV6-2 or TRBV6-3 and TRBJ1-1, with a tentative D call TRBD1 (6 bases). The V end was cut by 5 bases, the J end by 1 base, with 17 bases between. The CDR3 runs to 16 residues. Germline V lookup: CDR1 MNHEY, CDR2 SVGEGT.